Shown below are 17 T cell receptor beta chains from a single sample sequenced in a study of T-cell memory formation after mild COVID-19. TCRdb reanalysed the 5' RACE reads using MiXCR and keeps one entry per CDR3 protein. The table lists 300,000 or so distinct CDR3 sequences, 16% of them singletons. Sequenced sample: PBMCs or a T cell subset sorted from them (not recorded which). All receptors come from a man aged 18 to 29 who had mild COVID-19 (a few samples of this study predate the infection). Cell type and time point are not known.

This clonotype has at least ten counts. The J gene is TRBJ2-3, the V gene TRBV29-1; D remains ambiguous. The CDR3 has 11 amino acids. Germline V CDR1 and CDR2: SQVTM, ANQGSEA. V was pared by 7 bases and J by 2 bases, with 7 bases between. For the CDR3, the DNA is TGCAGCGCTCTAAACACAGATACGCAGTATTTT. This codes for CSALNTDTQYF.

This clonotype was seen a few times. V gene TRBV4-3 combines with J gene TRBJ1-2; 7 nucleotides line up with TRBD1. The germline V gene has CDR1 LGHNA and CDR2 YSLEER. J lost 8 bases, V lost 3 bases, and 9 bases had no gene match. This CDR3 has 14 residues. CDR3 coding DNA: TGCGCCAGCAGCCACCAGGGGGGCTGGGGAGGCTACACCTTC. It yields the protein CASSHQGGWGGYTF.

The gene calls are TRBV19 and TRBJ1-2; D gene unclear. Germline V lookup: CDR1 LNHDA, CDR2 SQIVND (reference sequence). This CDR3 is 13 amino acids long. Between the trimmed V and J ends, which lost 6 bases and 7 bases, there was a span of 15 bases. CDR3 bases: TGTGCCAGTAGGGCGGAAAAAGTAGGTGGCTACACCTTC. It specifies CASRAEKVGGYTF.

J is TRBJ2-7 and V is TRBV12-3 or TRBV12-4; possibly TRBD1 for D (5 bases). The CDR3 has 14 residues. Trimming removed 3 bases at V and 2 bases at J, with 11 bases between. CDR3 coding DNA: TGTGCCAGCAGTTTCCCACAGGCACCCTACGAGCAGTACTTC. Its translation is CASSFPQAPYEQYF.

This clonotype was observed a few times. The chain uses TRBV7-2 and TRBJ1-1; 10 nucleotides line up with TRBD1. Germline CDR1 and CDR2: SGHTA and FQGNSA. The V gene end was trimmed by 0 bases and the J gene end by 4 bases; junction bases not matched to a gene: 2. The CDR3 is made up of 15 amino acids. This CDR3 reads CASSLAGQGGTEAFF. The DNA for the CDR3 is TGTGCCAGCAGCTTAGCCGGACAGGGGGGCACTGAAGCTTTCTTT.

In its sample, this clonotype was seen a few times. This chain connects TRBV4-3 to TRBJ2-5, with a weak D call TRBD2 (7 bases). CDR3 size: 18 residues. V was clipped by 4 bases and J by 1 base, with 22 bases between them. The germline V gene encodes CDR1 LGHNA and CDR2 YSLEER. The CDR3 nucleotides read TGCGCCAGCAGCCGCCACAAGACGGTGCGGGGGCCCCAAGAGACCCAGTACTTC. Its protein is CASSRHKTVRGPQETQYF.

This chain connects TRBV7-3 to TRBJ1-1; D is ambiguous. The V end was cut by 3 bases, the J end by 0 bases, with 5 bases between. The CDR3 consists of 13 residues. In germline, CDR1 is SGHTA, CDR2 FQGTGA. CDR3 in amino acids: CASSFTMNTEAFF. CDR3 coding DNA: TGTGCCAGCAGCTTCACCATGAACACTGAAGCTTTCTTT.

The chain recombines TRBV5-4 with TRBJ2-7, with 9 bases aligning to TRBD1. V shed 3 bases, J shed 0 bases, and the junction held 4 bases outside the gene matches. Germline V gene sequence: CDR1 SGHNT, CDR2 YYREEE (reference sequence). The CDR3 length is 15 residues. CDR3 bases: TGTGCCAGCAGCTGGGGACAGGGAACCTCCTACGAGCAGTACTTC. This sequence encodes CASSWGQGTSYEQYF.

This clonotype was counted at least ten times. This sequence joins TRBV7-2 and TRBJ1-6; D is unclear. V gave up 2 bases and J gave up 13 bases, with 18 bases separating them. The CDR3 sequence is 15 residues long. CDR1 is SGHTA and CDR2 is FQGNSA in the germline V gene. The CDR3 sequence is CASSLRWQGLWPLHF. In nucleotides, the CDR3 is TGTGCCAGCAGCTTAAGATGGCAAGGATTGTGGCCCCTCCACTTT.

This rearrangement joins TRBV6-5 to TRBJ2-5; 8 bases are shared with TRBD1. Per the germline V gene, CDR1 is MNHEY and CDR2 is SVGAGI. This CDR3 has 15 residues. The V gene end was trimmed by 6 bases and the J gene end by 4 bases; junction bases not matched to a gene: 10. CDR3: CASSRTGFLPETQYF. The CDR3 region has the DNA TGTGCCAGCAGCCGGACAGGGTTTCTGCCAGAGACCCAGTACTTC.

The chain employs TRBV7-2 and TRBJ2-1; 10 bases are shared with TRBD1. V shed 1 base, J shed 3 bases, and the junction held 6 bases outside the gene matches. The germline V gene encodes CDR1 SGHTA and CDR2 FQGNSA. The CDR3 covers 17 residues. The CDR3 DNA sequence: TGTGCCAGCAGCTTAGTGGCCGGGACAGGGGTCTACAATGAGCAGTTCTTC. This translates into CASSLVAGTGVYNEQFF. Supplemented by reference TRBV7-2 and TRBJ2-1, the full variable domain reads GAGVSQSPSNKVTEKGKDVELRCDPISGHTALYWYRQSLGQGLEFLIYFQGNSAPDKSGLPSDRFSAERTGGSVSTLTIQRTQQEDSAVYLCASSLVAGTGVYNEQFFGPGTRLTVL.

This clonotype was seen more than once but under ten times. The rearrangement joins TRBV11-1 to TRBJ1-2; no firm D call. The CDR3 spans 12 residues. Germline V gene data show CDR1 as SGHAT and CDR2 as FQDESV (reference sequence). V was clipped by 3 bases and J by 4 bases, with 6 bases between them. The CDR3 DNA reads TGTGCCAGCAGCTTTCGAAGCTATGGCTACACCTTC. This encodes CASSFRSYGYTF.

This chain connects TRBV11-2 to TRBJ1-1; D not certain. Per the germline V gene, CDR1 is SGHAT and CDR2 is FQNNGV. The CDR3 covers 13 residues. V shed 2 bases and J shed 0 bases, with 4 bases lying between them. CDR3 in DNA: TGTGCCAGCAGCTTAATCCTGAACACTGAAGCTTTCTTT. Translated: CASSLILNTEAFF.

The chain is built from TRBV6-5 and TRBJ2-1; D gene unclear. The V end lost 9 bases, the J end lost 5 bases, and 14 bases lay between the germline ends. CDR3 length equals 13 residues. CDR1 and CDR2 from the germline V gene are MNHEY and SVGAGI. CDR3 amino acids: CASTPEGHNEQFF. The CDR3 nucleotides read TGTGCCAGTACCCCGGAAGGGCACAATGAGCAGTTCTTC.

The chain carries TRBV6-6 and TRBJ1-1; a weak D match, TRBD1 (5 bases). Germline values: CDR1 MNHNY, CDR2 SVGAGI (reference sequence). V was clipped by 8 bases and J by 5 bases, with 15 bases between them. The CDR3 is 13 residues long. The CDR3 DNA sequence: TGTGCCAGCCTACTGGGCCGGGGGACTGAAGCTTTCTTT. Protein sequence: CASLLGRGTEAFF.

This clonotype was counted only a few times. The rearrangement uses TRBV12-3 or TRBV12-4 and TRBJ2-7; D is tentatively TRBD1 or TRBD2 (5 bases each). V was clipped by 3 bases and J by 4 bases, with 16 bases between them. CDR3 length: 15 residues. CDR3 residues: CASSFIGDGRYEQYF. CDR3 in DNA: TGTGCCAGCAGTTTTATCGGGGACGGTAGATACGAGCAGTACTTC.

This clonotype has only a few counts. As DNA, the CDR3 is TGTGCCAGCAGCACTAAACAGGGAGTGAACACTGAAGCTTTCTTT. Translated, it gives CASSTKQGVNTEAFF. This chain links TRBV7-6 with TRBJ1-1, with D possibly TRBD1 on 6 matching bases. Germline assignment: CDR1 SGHVS and CDR2 FNYEAQ. There are 15 residues in the CDR3. The V and J ends lost 5 bases and 0 bases respectively, with 13 bases between them.